This passage covers 10 T cell receptor beta chains from one sample sequenced in a study of blood T cell repertoires in COVID-19 (dated by TCRdb to 2020 to 2021). Receptors were amplified or captured by the immunoSEQ multiplex PCR assay. Drawn from immuneACCESS, this table holds only the in-frame rearrangements with V and J called that TCRdb kept. Clones are partly lost; checked studies trace under half to an unresolved V gene and leave the rest unexplained. Across this sample there are roughly 70,000 clones, with 86% seen only once. The ten largest clones take up 3.9% of the sample. The sequenced sample was peripheral blood. These receptors were obtained from a man aged 65 to 79 with active COVID-19.

The chain joins TRBV7-2 to TRBJ2-7, with D maybe TRBD1 (6 bases). V was trimmed by 2 bases and J by 1 base, leaving 18 bases between them. Germline CDR1 and CDR2: SGHTA and FQGNSA. The CDR3 runs to 17 residues. The CDR3 region is CASSLLGAGRPSYEQYF. The CDR3 nucleotides are TGTGCCAGCAGCTTATTGGGGGCAGGTCGGCCATCCTACGAGCAGTACTTC. The whole variable domain, remainder taken from reference TRBV7-2 and TRBJ2-7, is GAGVSQSPSNKVTEKGKDVELRCDPISGHTALYWYRQSLGQGLEFLIYFQGNSAPDKSGLPSDRFSAERTGGSVSTLTIQRTQQEDSAVYLCASSLLGAGRPSYEQYFGPGTRLTVT.

This chain links TRBV23-1 with TRBJ2-5; 7 bases align to TRBD1. TRBV23-1 counts as an open reading frame of uncertain function. This CDR3 region has 17 residues. V shed 2 bases, J shed 1 base, and the junction held 10 bases outside the gene matches. As DNA, the CDR3 is TGCGCCAGCAGTCAAAACCCCGGGACAGAACCCCAAGAGACCCAGTACTTC. Its translation: CASSQNPGTEPQETQYF.

The V call is TRBV18, the J call TRBJ2-2; 8 bases map to TRBD2. With 1 base clipped from V and 4 bases from J, the junction kept 5 bases outside the gene matches. CDR3 length: 16 residues. Germline CDR1 KGHSH, CDR2 LQKENI. Written as DNA, the CDR3 is TGTGCCAGCTCACCACGGGGACTAGAGGGCACCGGGGAGCTGTTTTTT. Its translation: CASSPRGLEGTGELFF.

The chain joins TRBV29-1 to TRBJ2-7; possibly TRBD2 for D (6 bases). With 4 bases removed from V and 7 bases from J, the gap between germline ends came to 14 bases. Looked up from germline, CDR1 is SQVTM and CDR2 is ANQGSEA. The length of the CDR3 is 12 residues. The CDR3 bases are TGCAGCGTTGGAGGGACTCTCTGGGAGCAGTACTTC. Translating gives CSVGGTLWEQYF.

A single count supports this clone. V is TRBV21-1 and J is TRBJ1-5; the table's TRBD1 call for D was not verified on the DNA. TRBV21-1 is given as a pseudogene. CDR3 size: 15 residues. The CDR3 DNA is TGTGCCAGCAGCAAGGGGGGGACAGGGGTTCAGCCCCAGCATTTT. Its translation: CASSKGGTGVQPQHF.

This clone occurred once. V usage is TRBV4-1 and J usage is TRBJ1-1, with D hard to call. The CDR3 runs 15 residues. CDR1 and CDR2 from the germline V gene are MGHRA and YSYEKL. Trimming left V 4 bases short and J 4 bases short, with 16 bases between. The CDR3 spells CASSPGLGGGTEAFF. The CDR3 DNA follows: TGCGCCAGCAGCCCCGGACTGGGCGGCGGCACTGAAGCTTTCTTT.

Only a few counts were recorded for this clone. The chain carries TRBV28 and TRBJ1-5; D gene unclear. CDR1 is MDHEN, CDR2 SYDVKM, per germline. The ends were cut back, 1 base at V and 2 bases at J, with 3 bases in the middle. The CDR3 consists of 13 residues. The chain's CDR3 is CASSLSGNQPQHF. CDR3 sequence (DNA): TGTGCCAGCAGTTTATCCGGCAATCAGCCCCAGCATTTT.

The genes are TRBV7-2 and TRBJ2-5; a weak D match, TRBD2 (5 bases). Germline values: CDR1 SGHTA, CDR2 FQGNSA. V was trimmed by 5 bases and J by 7 bases, leaving 26 bases between them. CDR3 length: 17 residues. As DNA, the CDR3 is TGTGCCAGCAGCGATCGCAACCCCGGTTCGGGGTCGGGGACCCAGTACTTC. It specifies CASSDRNPGSGSGTQYF.

This clone showed up just a few times. This rearrangement joins TRBV7-2 to TRBJ1-5; D remains ambiguous. Germline V gene data show CDR1 as SGHTA and CDR2 as FQGNSA. CDR3 length equals 14 residues. Trimming removed 4 bases from V and 4 bases from J, with 11 bases in between. The CDR3 DNA sequence: TGTGCCAGCAGCTCGAGGGCAGCGAATCAGCCCCAGCATTTT. This codes for CASSSRAANQPQHF.

The chain uses TRBV3-1 (or the pseudogene TRBV3-2) and TRBJ1-2; TRBD1 aligns across 7 bases. The CDR3 loop spans 20 amino acids. J gave up 5 bases and V 0 bases, and 21 bases lay outside the gene matches. Per germline, CDR1 LGHDT and CDR2 YNNKEL (reference sequence). The CDR3 DNA follows: TGTGCCAGCAGCCAAGATTGGGGGATGACAGGGCCCAATAATATTTATGGCTACACCTTC. This sequence encodes CASSQDWGMTGPNNIYGYTF.